These 20 T cell receptor beta chains share one sample of origin, sequenced in a study of blood T cell repertoires in COVID-19. Measured with immunoSEQ multiplex PCR; TCRdb has only the in-frame clones, and not every one. The sample has about 110,000 clones; about 86% are singletons. Sequencing was performed on peripheral blood. Receptors were obtained from a woman aged 50 to 60 with active or convalescent COVID-19.

V is TRBV28 and J is TRBJ2-1; TRBD2 matches at 10 bases. The CDR3 sequence is 15 residues long. Per the germline V gene, CDR1 is MDHEN and CDR2 is SYDVKM. Unmatched junction bases numbered 8, after V lost 6 bases and J lost 6 bases. Here the CDR3 reads CASSPSGRIPNEQFF. The CDR3 DNA reads as TGTGCCAGCAGCCCTAGCGGGAGAATCCCCAATGAGCAGTTCTTC.

A single count supports this clone. This sequence joins TRBV24-1 and TRBJ2-2, with D possibly being TRBD2 (5 bases). The CDR3 has 11 residues. Germline CDR1 and CDR2: KGHDR and SFDVKD. V was pared by 5 bases and J by 10 bases, with 7 bases between. CDR3 bases: TGTGCCACCAGTGTTCGGGAGGAGCTGTTTTTT. Protein: CATSVREELFF.

The chain is built from TRBV5-1 and TRBJ1-1; the match to TRBD1 covers 7 bases. Germline V CDR1 and CDR2: SGHRS, YFSETQ. The CDR3 is 15 residues long. V shed 0 bases, J shed 1 base, and the junction held 3 bases outside the gene matches. The CDR3 DNA follows: TGCGCCAGCAGCTTGGGCGGGACAGCGAACACTGAAGCTTTCTTT. It specifies CASSLGGTANTEAFF.

V and J are TRBV11-3 and TRBJ2-1; D might be TRBD2 (6 bases). The length of the CDR3 is 16 residues. Between the trimmed V and J ends, which lost 6 bases and 0 bases, there was a span of 15 bases. From germline, CDR1 is SGHNT and CDR2 YENEEA. The CDR3 sequence: CASSRDSLSSYNEQFF. The DNA for the CDR3 is TGTGCCAGCAGTCGGGACTCCCTGAGCTCCTACAATGAGCAGTTCTTC.

The chain uses TRBV28 and TRBJ1-2; D is ambiguous. Germline values: CDR1 MDHEN, CDR2 SYDVKM. CDR3 length: 19 amino acids. With 2 bases removed from V and 4 bases from J, the gap between germline ends came to 26 bases. The DNA for the CDR3 is TGTGCCAGCAGTTTAGTTCGGAGACGGAATAACCCTCTCTCCTATGGCTACACCTTC. It yields the protein CASSLVRRRNNPLSYGYTF.

This clone was found once. The CDR3 DNA is TGTGCCAGCAGCCGTTTGACTAGCGGGAGTATTGTTGAGCAGTTCTTC. Residues: CASSRLTSGSIVEQFF. The rearrangement links TRBV11-2 to TRBJ2-1, with 12 positions matching TRBD2. CDR1 and CDR2 (germline): SGHAT, FQNNGV. The CDR3 has 16 residues. V lost 5 bases, J lost 9 bases, and 11 bases stayed unmatched.

The V gene is TRBV7-2, the J gene TRBJ2-6; TRBD2 aligns across 7 bases. After removal of 1 base from V and 0 bases from J, the junction contained 3 bases not matched to a gene. In germline, CDR1 is SGHTA, CDR2 FQGNSA. This CDR3 is 17 amino acids long. The CDR3 loop reads CASSLDGRNSGANVLTF. The CDR3 DNA reads as TGTGCCAGCAGCTTAGACGGGAGGAACTCTGGGGCCAACGTCCTGACTTTC.

The chain carries TRBV7-2 and TRBJ2-3, with 7 bases lining up with TRBD1. Trimming took 1 base from V and 2 from J; bases not matched to a gene: 3. Germline V CDR1 and CDR2: SGHTA, FQGNSA. CDR3 length equals 15 residues. In DNA, the CDR3 is TGTGCCAGCAGCTTAGTGGGACAGTTCACAGATACGCAGTATTTT. This gives the protein CASSLVGQFTDTQYF.

The chain recombines TRBV6-1 with TRBJ1-6, with 9 nucleotides matching TRBD1. The CDR3 covers 16 residues. V gave up 2 bases and J gave up 5 bases; unmatched junction bases: 4. From germline, CDR1 is MNHNS and CDR2 SASEGT. The CDR3 DNA follows: TGTGCCAGCAGTGAATTTCGACAGGGGGATAATTCACCCCTCCACTTT. As protein: CASSEFRQGDNSPLHF.

J is TRBJ2-4 and V is TRBV5-4; 11 positions match TRBD2. V lost 4 bases to trimming and J lost 8 bases; unmatched junction nucleotides: 11. The CDR3 extends over 16 amino acids. Looked up from germline, CDR1 is SGHNT and CDR2 is YYREEE (reference sequence). The CDR3 DNA sequence: TGTGCCAGCAGCACTAGGACTAGCGGGCTGGGGGACATTCAGTACTTC. It encodes CASSTRTSGLGDIQYF.

V and J are TRBV15 and TRBJ2-1, with TRBD2 identical over 10 bases. V lost 5 bases to trimming and J lost 4 bases; unmatched junction nucleotides: 2. CDR1 is LNHNV, CDR2 YYDKDF, per germline (reference sequence). The CDR3 is 14 residues long. CDR3 amino acids: CATSRTSGYNEQFF. The CDR3 nucleotides read TGTGCCACCAGCCGGACTAGCGGTTACAATGAGCAGTTCTTC.

The chain is built from TRBV6-2 or TRBV6-3 and TRBJ1-2, with 8 bases that match TRBD1. V shed 4 bases and J 2 bases; nucleotides not matched to a gene: 6. The V gene's germline CDR1 is MNHEY and CDR2 SVGEGT. This CDR3 has 15 amino acids. In nucleotides, the CDR3 is TGTGCCAGCAGTTTAAAAAGGACAGGGAACTATGGCTACACCTTC. Translating gives CASSLKRTGNYGYTF.

The V and J genes are TRBV6-1 and TRBJ2-7; no clear D. This CDR3 region has 12 residues. V shed 3 bases and J shed 4 bases, with 7 bases lying between them. Germline values: CDR1 MNHNS, CDR2 SASEGT. The CDR3 region has the DNA TGTGCCAGCAGTGACAGTTCTTACGAGCAGTACTTC. It specifies CASSDSSYEQYF.

The chain uses TRBV20-1 and TRBJ1-4, with D uncertain. Trimming left V 6 bases short and J 2 bases short, with 4 bases between. There are 11 residues in the CDR3. Germline CDR1 is DFQATT and CDR2 is SNEGSKA (reference sequence). DNA for the CDR3: TGCAGTGCCGGGACTAATGAAAAACTGTTTTTT. This sequence encodes CSAGTNEKLFF.

The V gene is TRBV14, the J gene TRBJ2-5, with 8 bases aligning to TRBD2. Germline V gene sequence: CDR1 SGHDN, CDR2 FVKESK. V lost 2 bases to trimming and J lost 5 bases; unmatched junction nucleotides: 13. The CDR3 covers 17 residues. The CDR3 spells CASSQFVFISGTETQYF. The CDR3 DNA sequence: TGTGCCAGCAGCCAATTTGTGTTTATTAGCGGGACCGAGACCCAGTACTTC.

V usage is TRBV5-1 and J usage is TRBJ2-3; 8 bases align to TRBD2. Germline values: CDR1 SGHRS, CDR2 YFSETQ. V trimming: 5 bases; J trimming: 3 bases; junction bases outside the gene matches: 5. This CDR3 has 14 residues. DNA of the CDR3: TGCGCCAGCAGACGGGAGGGAGAGACAGATACGCAGTATTTT. Protein sequence: CASRREGETDTQYF.

The V gene is TRBV7-3, the J gene TRBJ1-1; 8 bases fit TRBD1. The germline CDR1 and CDR2 sequences are SGHTA and FQGTGA. V gave up 2 bases and J gave up 4 bases; unmatched junction bases: 3. The CDR3 is made up of 14 amino acids. The DNA of the CDR3 is TGTGCCAGCAGCTTACGACAGGGGCCCACTGAAGCTTTCTTT. This sequence encodes CASSLRQGPTEAFF.

A few counts support this clone. J is TRBJ1-3 and V is TRBV27, with 8 bases matching TRBD1. The trim removed 0 bases at V and 4 bases at J, leaving 8 bases unmatched. The CDR3 sequence is 17 residues long. Germline CDR1 and CDR2: MNHEY and SMNVEV (reference sequence). The CDR3 sequence: CASSLSGQGAGGNTIYF. The CDR3 coding sequence is TGTGCCAGCAGTTTATCCGGGCAGGGGGCCGGCGGAAACACCATATATTTT.

The chain uses TRBV9 and TRBJ2-3; tentative D call: TRBD2 (6 bases). The CDR3 is 14 residues long. Trimming left V 0 bases short and J 4 bases short, with 9 bases between. Germline V gene lookup returns CDR1 SGDLS and CDR2 YYNGEE. CDR3 amino acids: CASSVGGNPDTQYF. CDR3 in DNA: TGTGCCAGCAGCGTAGGCGGGAACCCAGATACGCAGTATTTT. Based on the CDR3 plus reference TRBV9 and TRBJ2-3, the full variable domain is DSGVTQTPKHLITATGQRVTLRCSPRSGDLSVYWYQQSLDQGLQFLIQYYNGEERAKGNILERFSAQQFPDLHSELNLSSLELGDSALYFCASSVGGNPDTQYFGPGTRLTVL.

CDR3 in amino acids: CASSLETSGSTYNEQFF. The DNA of the CDR3 is TGTGCCAGCAGCTTAGAGACTAGCGGGAGCACCTACAATGAGCAGTTCTTC. J is TRBJ2-1 and V is TRBV7-8; 12 bases align to TRBD2. This CDR3 is 17 amino acids long. V lost 1 base, J lost 2 bases, and 3 bases stayed unmatched. Germline assignment: CDR1 SGHVS and CDR2 FQNEAQ.